The present entry profiles one T cell receptor (beta chain) with its context. The V gene's germline CDR1 is MNHEY and CDR2 SVGAGI. V trimming: 6 bases; J trimming: 5 bases; junction bases outside the gene matches: 6. The CDR3 totals 14 residues. This entry comes from a study of Ad26.COV2.S vaccination and SARS-CoV-2 variants. Only in-frame clones appear in the TCRdb table, and some are missing; sequencing was by immunoSEQ multiplex PCR. This sample carries around 270,000 clones, 70% to 90% of them seen once, and the ten largest clones take under 3%. The treatment was: around 19 received Ad26.COV2.S at low or high dose, single or two shots; 5 received placebo; per-sample allocation not given. Sampling occurred on day 63 after the first vaccine or placebo injection.

The chain employs TRBV6-5 and TRBJ1-2; 10 bases map to TRBD1. The source was peripheral blood, collected in a trial of Ad26.COV2.S vaccine versus placebo. The sequence came from a person aged 18-60 years who received the Ad26.COV2.S COVID-19 vaccine or a placebo. The CDR3 DNA reads TGTGCCAGCAGAGGGACAGGGGATTGGTATGGCTACACCTTC. Translated: CASRGTGDWYGYTF.